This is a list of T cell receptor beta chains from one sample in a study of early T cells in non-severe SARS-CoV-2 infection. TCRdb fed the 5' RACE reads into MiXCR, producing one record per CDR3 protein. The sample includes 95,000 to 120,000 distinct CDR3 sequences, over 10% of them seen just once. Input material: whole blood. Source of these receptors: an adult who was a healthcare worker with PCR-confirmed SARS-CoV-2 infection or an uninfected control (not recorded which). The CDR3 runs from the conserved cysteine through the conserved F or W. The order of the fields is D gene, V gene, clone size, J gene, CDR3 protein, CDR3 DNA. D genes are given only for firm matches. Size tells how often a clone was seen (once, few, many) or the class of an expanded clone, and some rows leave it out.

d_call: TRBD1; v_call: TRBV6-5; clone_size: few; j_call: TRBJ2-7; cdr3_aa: CASSTLPGQGFNEQYF; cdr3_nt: TGTGCCAGCAGTACACTACCGGGACAGGGGTTCAACGAGCAGTACTTC
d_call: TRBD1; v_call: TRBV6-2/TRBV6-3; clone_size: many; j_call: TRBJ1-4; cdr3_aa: CASSHSTEDRVANEKLFF; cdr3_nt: TGTGCCAGCAGTCACTCCACAGAGGACAGGGTCGCCAATGAAAAACTGTTTTTT
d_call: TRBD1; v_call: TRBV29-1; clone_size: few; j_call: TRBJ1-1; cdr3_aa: CSVVGPTARDRGRLGTEAFF; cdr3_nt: TGCAGCGTTGTCGGACCCACAGCCCGGGACAGGGGGAGGTTGGGCACTGAAGCTTTCTTT
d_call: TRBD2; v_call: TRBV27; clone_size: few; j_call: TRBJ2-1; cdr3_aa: CASSFLPFSGAYNEQFF; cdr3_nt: TGTGCCAGCAGTTTCCTTCCTTTTAGCGGGGCCTACAATGAGCAGTTCTTC
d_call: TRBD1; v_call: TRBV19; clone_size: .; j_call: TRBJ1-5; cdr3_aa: CASSLTGVGNQPQHF; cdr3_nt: TGTGCCAGTAGCCTAACAGGGGTTGGCAATCAGCCCCAGCATTTT
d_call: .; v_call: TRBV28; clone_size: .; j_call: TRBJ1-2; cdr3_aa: CASSRGGFLGYTF; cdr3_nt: TGTGCCAGCAGTAGGGGGGGTTTTCTTGGCTACACCTTC
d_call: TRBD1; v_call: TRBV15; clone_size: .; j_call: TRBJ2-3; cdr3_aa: CATSSLGQGTDTQYF; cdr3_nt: TGTGCCACCAGCAGCTTGGGACAGGGTACAGATACGCAGTATTTT
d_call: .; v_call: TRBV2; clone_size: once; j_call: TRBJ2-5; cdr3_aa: CVSRWAQGVETQYF; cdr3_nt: TGTGTCAGTCGTTGGGCACAGGGTGTAGAGACCCAGTACTTC
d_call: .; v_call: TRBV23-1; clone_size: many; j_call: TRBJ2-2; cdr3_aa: CASSQATGELFF; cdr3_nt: TGCGCCAGCAGTCAAGCCACCGGGGAGCTGTTTTTT
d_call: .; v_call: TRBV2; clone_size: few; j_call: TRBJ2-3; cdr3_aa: CASIRTVRTDTQYF; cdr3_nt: TGTGCCAGCATCCGGACCGTCCGCACAGATACGCAGTATTTT
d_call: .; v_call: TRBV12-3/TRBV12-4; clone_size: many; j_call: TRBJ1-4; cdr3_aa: CASAPRGGPNEKLFF; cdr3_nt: TGTGCCAGCGCCCCGCGGGGTGGACCTAATGAAAAACTGTTTTTT
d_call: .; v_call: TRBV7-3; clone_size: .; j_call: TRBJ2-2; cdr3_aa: CASSSAGINTGELFF; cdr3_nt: TGTGCCAGCAGCTCCGCAGGGATAAACACCGGGGAGCTGTTTTTT
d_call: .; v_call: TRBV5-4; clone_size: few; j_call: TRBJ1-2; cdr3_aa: CASSATATYGYTF; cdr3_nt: TGTGCCAGCAGCGCGACAGCTACTTATGGCTACACCTTC
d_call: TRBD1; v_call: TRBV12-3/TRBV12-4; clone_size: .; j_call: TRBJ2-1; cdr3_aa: CASRVGQGDYNEQFF; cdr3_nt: TGTGCCAGCAGGGTGGGACAGGGGGACTACAATGAGCAGTTCTTC
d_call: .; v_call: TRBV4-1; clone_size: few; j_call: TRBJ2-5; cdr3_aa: CASSQDPKTQYF; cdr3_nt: TGCGCCAGCAGCCAAGATCCGAAGACCCAGTACTTC
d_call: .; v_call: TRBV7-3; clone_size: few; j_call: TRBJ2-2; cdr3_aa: CASSLGSIGELFF; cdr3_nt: TGTGCCAGCAGCTTGGGCAGCATAGGGGAGCTGTTTTTT
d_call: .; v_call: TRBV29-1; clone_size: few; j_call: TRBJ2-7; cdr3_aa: CSAGTGTYEQYF; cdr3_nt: TGCAGCGCCGGGACGGGGACCTACGAGCAGTACTTC
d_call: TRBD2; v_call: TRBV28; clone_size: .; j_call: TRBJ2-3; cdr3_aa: CASSSYLGGVSTDTQYF; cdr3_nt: TGTGCCAGCAGTTCCTATTTGGGGGGGGTGAGCACAGATACGCAGTATTTT
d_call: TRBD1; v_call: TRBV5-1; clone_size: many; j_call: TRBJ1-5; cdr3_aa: CASSRTGNNQPQHF; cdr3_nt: TGCGCCAGCAGCCGGACAGGGAACAATCAGCCCCAGCATTTT
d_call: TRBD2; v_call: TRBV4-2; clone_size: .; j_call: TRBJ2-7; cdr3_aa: CASSQDEASGVYEQYF; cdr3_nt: TGTGCCAGCAGCCAAGATGAAGCTAGCGGGGTATACGAGCAGTACTTC
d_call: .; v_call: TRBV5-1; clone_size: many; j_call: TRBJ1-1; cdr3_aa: CASSFGQTGTEAFF; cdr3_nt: TGCGCCAGCAGCTTCGGCCAGACAGGCACTGAAGCTTTCTTT
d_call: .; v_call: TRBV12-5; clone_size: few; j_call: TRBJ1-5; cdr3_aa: CASGPALNGPQHF; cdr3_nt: TGTGCTAGTGGCCCGGCACTAAATGGTCCCCAGCATTTT
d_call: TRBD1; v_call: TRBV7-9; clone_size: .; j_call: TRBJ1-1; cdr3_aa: CAIKEGATAEAFF; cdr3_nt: TGTGCCATCAAGGAGGGGGCTACCGCTGAAGCTTTCTTT
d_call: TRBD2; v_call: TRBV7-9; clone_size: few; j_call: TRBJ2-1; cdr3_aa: CASRSSLWGGENEQFF; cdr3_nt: TGTGCCAGCAGGTCCTCTTTGTGGGGGGGGGAAAATGAGCAGTTCTTC
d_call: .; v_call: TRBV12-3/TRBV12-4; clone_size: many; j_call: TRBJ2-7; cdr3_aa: CASSSGTPGSEQYF; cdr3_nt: TGTGCCAGCAGCTCCGGGACACCAGGCAGCGAGCAGTACTTC
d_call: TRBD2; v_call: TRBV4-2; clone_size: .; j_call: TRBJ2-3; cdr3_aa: CASSYLTSGLSTDTQYF; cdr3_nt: TGTGCCAGCAGCTATTTGACTAGCGGGCTGAGCACAGATACGCAGTATTTT
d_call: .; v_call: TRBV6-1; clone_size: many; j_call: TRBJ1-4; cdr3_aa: CASTFPGPGEKLFF; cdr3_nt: TGTGCCAGCACCTTTCCCGGGCCAGGAGAAAAACTGTTTTTT
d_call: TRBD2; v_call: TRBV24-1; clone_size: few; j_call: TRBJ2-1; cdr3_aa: CATSEPSGGAVDEQFF; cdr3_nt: TGTGCCACCAGTGAACCTAGCGGGGGGGCCGTCGATGAGCAGTTCTTC
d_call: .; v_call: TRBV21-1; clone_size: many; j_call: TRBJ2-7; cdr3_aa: CASSKYSGEDEQYF; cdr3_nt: TGTGCCAGCAGCAAATACTCGGGAGAGGACGAGCAGTACTTC
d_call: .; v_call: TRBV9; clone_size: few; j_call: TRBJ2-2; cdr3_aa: CASSPGGGGELFF; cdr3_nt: TGTGCCAGCAGCCCTGGAGGGGGCGGGGAGCTGTTTTTT
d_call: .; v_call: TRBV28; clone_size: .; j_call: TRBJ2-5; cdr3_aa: CASGPPHRQETQYF; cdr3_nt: TGTGCCAGCGGTCCGCCCCACAGGCAAGAGACCCAGTACTTC
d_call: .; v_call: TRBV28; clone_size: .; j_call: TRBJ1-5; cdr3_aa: CATGTAKLYQPQHF; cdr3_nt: TGTGCCACCGGGACGGCGAAACTTTATCAGCCCCAGCATTTT
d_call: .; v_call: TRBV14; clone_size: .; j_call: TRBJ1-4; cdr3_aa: CASSQGYWEGPNEKLFF; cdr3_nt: TGTGCCAGCAGCCAAGGGTACTGGGAGGGGCCTAATGAAAAACTGTTTTTT
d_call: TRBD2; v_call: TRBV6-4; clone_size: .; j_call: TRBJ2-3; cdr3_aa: CASSPSGGVNTQYF; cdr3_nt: TGTGCCAGCAGTCCTAGCGGGGGGGTGAATACGCAGTATTTT
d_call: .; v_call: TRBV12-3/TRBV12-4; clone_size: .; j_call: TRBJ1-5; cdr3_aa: CASSLERLGQPQHF; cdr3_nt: TGTGCCAGCAGTTTAGAACGACTCGGCCAGCCCCAGCATTTT
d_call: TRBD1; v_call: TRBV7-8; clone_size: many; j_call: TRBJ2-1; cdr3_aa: CASSATGTGYNEQFF; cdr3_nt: TGTGCCAGCAGCGCAACCGGGACAGGGTACAATGAGCAGTTCTTC
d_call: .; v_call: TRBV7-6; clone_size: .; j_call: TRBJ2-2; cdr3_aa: CASSMATGELFF; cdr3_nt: TGTGCCAGCAGTATGGCCACCGGGGAGCTGTTTTTT
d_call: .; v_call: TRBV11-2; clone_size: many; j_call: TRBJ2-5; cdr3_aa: CASRAPGQMQETQYF; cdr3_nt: TGTGCCAGCAGGGCCCCGGGACAAATGCAAGAGACCCAGTACTTC
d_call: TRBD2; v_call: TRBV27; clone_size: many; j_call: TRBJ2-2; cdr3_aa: CASSPFGASGLTGELFF; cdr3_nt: TGTGCCAGCAGTCCATTTGGGGCTAGCGGGCTCACCGGGGAGCTGTTTTTT
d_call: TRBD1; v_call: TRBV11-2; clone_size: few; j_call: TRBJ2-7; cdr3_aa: CASSSPAPQTGEPYEQYF; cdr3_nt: TGTGCCAGCAGCTCACCTGCTCCCCAGACAGGGGAACCGTACGAGCAGTACTTC
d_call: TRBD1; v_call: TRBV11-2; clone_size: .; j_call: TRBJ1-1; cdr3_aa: CASSFPLDRGDMNTEAFF; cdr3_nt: TGTGCCAGCAGCTTTCCCCTGGACAGGGGGGATATGAACACTGAAGCTTTCTTT
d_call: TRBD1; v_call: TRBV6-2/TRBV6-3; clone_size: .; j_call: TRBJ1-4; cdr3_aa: CASRARDRNEKLFF; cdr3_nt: TGTGCCAGCAGAGCTCGGGACAGGAATGAAAAACTGTTTTTT
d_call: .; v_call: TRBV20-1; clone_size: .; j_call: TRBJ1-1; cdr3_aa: CSAPDLQSNTEAFF; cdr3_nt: TGCAGTGCTCCCGACCTCCAATCGAACACTGAAGCTTTCTTT
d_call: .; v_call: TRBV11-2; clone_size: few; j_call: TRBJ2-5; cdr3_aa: CASSYNQETQYF; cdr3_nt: TGTGCCAGCAGCTACAATCAAGAGACCCAGTACTTC